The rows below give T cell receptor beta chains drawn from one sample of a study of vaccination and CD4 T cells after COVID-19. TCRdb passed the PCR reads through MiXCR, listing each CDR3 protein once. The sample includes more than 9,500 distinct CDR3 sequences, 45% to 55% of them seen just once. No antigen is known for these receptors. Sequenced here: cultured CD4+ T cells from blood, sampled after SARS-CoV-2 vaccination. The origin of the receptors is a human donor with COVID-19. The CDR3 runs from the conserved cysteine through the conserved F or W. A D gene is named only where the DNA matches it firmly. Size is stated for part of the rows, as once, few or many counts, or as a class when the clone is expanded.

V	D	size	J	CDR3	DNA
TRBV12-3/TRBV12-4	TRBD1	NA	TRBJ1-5	CASSLQGVAQPQHF	TGTGCCAGCAGTTTGCAGGGGGTGGCTCAGCCCCAGCATTTT
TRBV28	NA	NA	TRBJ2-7	CASSPGPGQVASYEQYF	TGTGCCAGCAGTCCCGGCCCAGGGCAGGTAGCCTCCTACGAGCAGTACTTC
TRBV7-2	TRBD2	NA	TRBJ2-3	CASSLAILAGGDTQYF	TGTGCCAGCAGCTTAGCTATCTTAGCGGGGGGAGATACGCAGTATTTT
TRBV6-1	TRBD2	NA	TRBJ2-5	CASSRPTSGGGETQYF	TGTGCCAGCAGTCGCCCGACTAGCGGGGGGGGAGAGACCCAGTACTTC
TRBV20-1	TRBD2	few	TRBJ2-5	CSARGFVAGGPQETQYF	TGCAGTGCTAGAGGCTTCGTAGCGGGGGGGCCTCAAGAGACCCAGTACTTC
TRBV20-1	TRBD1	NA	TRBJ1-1	CSASPTGVMREALF	TGCAGTGCTAGCCCGACAGGGGTGATGCGAGAAGCTCTCTTT
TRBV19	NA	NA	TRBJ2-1	CASSIHLGGRGTDEQFF	TGTGCCAGTAGTATACACCTCGGGGGGCGGGGTACAGATGAGCAGTTCTTC
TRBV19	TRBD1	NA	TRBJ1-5	CASRTGQGANQPQHF	TGTGCCAGTAGGACGGGACAGGGGGCCAATCAGCCCCAGCATTTT
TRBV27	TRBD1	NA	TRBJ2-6	CASSSRQGMIAGANVLTF	TGTGCCAGCAGTAGCCGACAGGGGATGATTGCTGGGGCCAACGTCCTGACTTTC
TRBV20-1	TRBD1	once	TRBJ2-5	CSARGTGWGETQYF	TGCAGTGCTAGGGGGACAGGCTGGGGGGAGACCCAGTACTTC
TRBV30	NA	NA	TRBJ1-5	CAWTTGNGDQPQHF	TGTGCCTGGACCACGGGCAACGGGGATCAGCCCCAGCATTTT
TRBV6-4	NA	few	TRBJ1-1	CASSPSGATEAFF	TGTGCCAGCAGCCCTTCTGGGGCCACTGAAGCTTTCTTT
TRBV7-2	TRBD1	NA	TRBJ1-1	CASSFQGGAEAFF	TGTGCCAGCAGCTTTCAGGGGGGCGCTGAAGCTTTCTTT
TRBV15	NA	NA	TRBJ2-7	CATSREPQEQYVSEQYF	TGTGCCACCAGCAGAGAACCACAGGAGCAATATGTGAGCGAGCAGTACTTC
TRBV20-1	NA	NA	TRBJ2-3	CSASDQGADTQYF	TGCAGTGCTAGTGACCAGGGTGCAGATACGCAGTATTTT
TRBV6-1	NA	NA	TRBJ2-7	CASSDSRMAVYEQYF	TGTGCCAGCAGTGATTCCAGGATGGCTGTCTACGAGCAGTACTTC
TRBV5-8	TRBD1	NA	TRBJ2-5	CASSPPPGQQHQETQYF	TGTGCCAGCAGCCCCCCACCGGGACAGCAACATCAAGAGACCCAGTACTTC
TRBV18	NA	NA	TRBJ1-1	CASSPKGGTGTRGNF	TGTGCCAGCTCACCAAAGGGGGGCACCGGGACGAGGGGGAACTTT
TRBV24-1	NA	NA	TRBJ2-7	CATSGDKSYEQYF	TGTGCCACCAGTGGGGACAAATCCTACGAGCAGTACTTC
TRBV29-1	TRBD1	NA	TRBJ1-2	CSVSGTGEGTF	TGCAGCGTTTCCGGGACAGGGGAGGGCACCTTC
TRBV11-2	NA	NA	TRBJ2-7	CASSPGTFGYEQYF	TGTGCCAGCAGCCCCGGGACCTTTGGATACGAGCAGTACTTC
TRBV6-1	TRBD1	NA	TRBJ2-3	CASSDPDRVLDTQYF	TGTGCCAGCAGTGACCCGGACAGGGTTTTGGATACGCAGTATTTT
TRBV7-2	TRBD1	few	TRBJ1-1	CASSFGTANTEAFF	TGTGCCAGCAGCTTTGGGACAGCGAACACTGAAGCTTTCTTT
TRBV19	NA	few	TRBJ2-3	CASSTGRRGSTDTQYF	TGTGCCAGTAGTACCGGCCGGCGCGGAAGCACAGATACGCAGTATTTT
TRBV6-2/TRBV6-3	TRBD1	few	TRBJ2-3	CASRRDSVWADTQYF	TGTGCCAGCAGGAGGGACAGCGTCTGGGCAGATACGCAGTATTTT
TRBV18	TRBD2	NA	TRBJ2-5	CASSPRRGEETQYF	TGTGCCAGCTCACCACGGCGGGGGGAAGAGACCCAGTACTTC
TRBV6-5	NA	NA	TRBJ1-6	CASSYERIGFDSPLHF	TGTGCCAGCAGTTACGAAAGGATAGGGTTTGATTCACCCCTCCACTTT
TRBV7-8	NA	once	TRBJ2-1	CASSFRPRGVSYNEQFF	TGTGCCAGCAGCTTCCGCCCTAGGGGGGTGTCCTACAATGAGCAGTTCTTC
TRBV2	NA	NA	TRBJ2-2	CASRVDSPSYGELFF	TGTGCCAGCAGGGTGGACTCCCCTTCCTACGGGGAGCTGTTTTTT
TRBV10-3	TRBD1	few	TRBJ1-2	CAISGIGDSGGYTF	TGTGCCATCAGTGGAATCGGGGACAGCGGAGGCTACACCTTC
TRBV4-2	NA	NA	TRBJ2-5	CASSQDREETQYF	TGTGCCAGCAGCCAAGACAGGGAGGAGACCCAGTACTTC
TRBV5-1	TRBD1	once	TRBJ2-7	CASSPSGQRYEQYF	TGCGCCAGCAGCCCATCGGGACAGCGCTACGAGCAGTACTTC
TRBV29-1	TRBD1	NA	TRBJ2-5	CSVSGTGGVETQYF	TGCAGCGTTTCCGGGACAGGGGGCGTAGAGACCCAGTACTTC
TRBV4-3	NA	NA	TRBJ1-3	CASSQQWNSGNTIYF	TGCGCCAGCAGCCAACAGTGGAACTCTGGAAACACCATATATTTT
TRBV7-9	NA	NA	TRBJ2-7	CASSLDRAVREQYF	TGTGCCAGCAGCTTAGACAGGGCAGTGCGCGAGCAGTACTTC
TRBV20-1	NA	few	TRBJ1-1	CSAGVGDTEAFF	TGCAGTGCTGGAGTGGGGGACACTGAAGCTTTCTTT
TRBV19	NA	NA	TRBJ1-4	CASSTATGSNEKLFF	TGTGCCAGTAGTACGGCGACAGGATCTAATGAAAAACTGTTTTTT
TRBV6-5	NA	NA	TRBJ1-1	CASSFEGPNTEAFF	TGTGCCAGCAGTTTCGAGGGTCCGAACACTGAAGCTTTCTTT
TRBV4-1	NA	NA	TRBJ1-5	CASSQMTNSNQPQHF	TGCGCCAGCAGCCAAATGACAAATAGCAATCAGCCCCAGCATTTT
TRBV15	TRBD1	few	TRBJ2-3	CATSRVIRTGGVDTQYF	TGTGCCACCAGCAGAGTGATTCGGACAGGGGGAGTGGATACGCAGTATTTT
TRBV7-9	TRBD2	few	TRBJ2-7	CASSLVSGGTRLTEQYF	TGTGCCAGCAGCTTAGTTAGCGGGGGAACCCGCCTCACCGAGCAGTACTTC
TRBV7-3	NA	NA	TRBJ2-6	CASEKGPSSGANVLTF	TGTGCCAGCGAGAAGGGTCCCAGCTCTGGGGCCAACGTCCTGACTTTC
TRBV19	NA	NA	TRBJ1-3	CASSPGGNTIYF	TGTGCCAGTAGCCCGGGCGGAAACACCATATATTTT
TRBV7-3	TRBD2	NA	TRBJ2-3	CASSVTSGTSGGYRSTDTQYF	TGTGCCAGCAGCGTAACATCTGGGACTAGCGGGGGGTACCGGAGCACAGATACGCAGTATTTT
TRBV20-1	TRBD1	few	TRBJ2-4	CSASGRGHSLGTNIQYF	TGCAGTGCTAGCGGCAGGGGGCACTCTCTCGGAACGAACATTCAGTACTTC
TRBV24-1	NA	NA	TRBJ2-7	CATSDLQGFQYF	TGTGCCACCAGTGACCTACAGGGTTTCCAGTACTTC